This TCR beta chain was sequenced during a study of T cell changes during pregnancy in multiple sclerosis. Some clones are missing from TCRdb's copy, which holds only in-frame ones; the method was immunoSEQ multiplex PCR. The sample has some 74,000 clones; more than 90% are singletons. This sequence originates from a female donor in good health, enrolled as a control in a pregnancy study. The sample here was peripheral blood, taken after pregnancy.

CDR3 DNA: TGTGCCAGCAGTTCGCCGGGACAGGGAAATCAGCCCCAGCATTTT. Translated: CASSSPGQGNQPQHF. The chain is built from TRBV27 and TRBJ1-5; TRBD1 aligns across 9 bases. V lost 4 bases and J lost 4; bases outside the gene matches: 5. Germline CDR1 MNHEY, CDR2 SMNVEV (reference sequence). The CDR3 covers 15 residues.